The rows below give T cell receptor beta chains drawn from one sample of a study of T-cell memory formation after mild COVID-19. Each CDR3 protein gets one entry after TCRdb re-called the 5' RACE reads with MiXCR. The sample has about 210,000 distinct CDR3 sequences, around 30% seen once; the top ten hold roughly 11%. The sequencing input was PBMCs or a T cell subset sorted from them (not recorded which). These receptors all come from an adult woman who had mild COVID-19 (a few samples of this study predate the infection). Cell type and time point are not known. CDR3s include the opening cysteine and the closing phenylalanine or tryptophan. The D gene is left open where the match is weak. Clone sizes are given selectively: once, few, many, or a class where the clone is expanded.

j_call: TRBJ2-2
v_call: TRBV29-1
d_call: -
clone_size: -
cdr3_nt: TGCAGCGTTGAAGCCGGGGCGACTGACACCGGGGAGCTGTTTTTT
cdr3_aa: CSVEAGATDTGELFF

j_call: TRBJ2-6
v_call: TRBV4-3
d_call: TRBD2
clone_size: many
cdr3_nt: TGCGCCAGCAGTCAGCAGCGGGGGGCCGGGGCCAACGTCCTGACTTTC
cdr3_aa: CASSQQRGAGANVLTF

j_call: TRBJ1-3
v_call: TRBV6-2/TRBV6-3
d_call: -
clone_size: -
cdr3_nt: TGTGCCAGCAGTTTCTGGGGATGGTCCGGAAACACCATATATTTT
cdr3_aa: CASSFWGWSGNTIYF

j_call: TRBJ2-5
v_call: TRBV20-1
d_call: TRBD1
clone_size: -
cdr3_nt: TGCAGTGCTAGAGATAAGCGACAGGGACCGGCCAAACAGTACTTC
cdr3_aa: CSARDKRQGPAKQYF

j_call: TRBJ2-7
v_call: TRBV2
d_call: -
clone_size: -
cdr3_nt: TGTGCCAGCAGTGCTGTCGAAGGGCTCGAGCAGTACTTC
cdr3_aa: CASSAVEGLEQYF

j_call: TRBJ1-5
v_call: TRBV3-1
d_call: -
clone_size: -
cdr3_nt: TGTGCCAGCAGCCGAGGGGTAGGGAGCAATCAGCCCCAGCATTTT
cdr3_aa: CASSRGVGSNQPQHF

j_call: TRBJ2-7
v_call: TRBV29-1
d_call: TRBD1
clone_size: -
cdr3_nt: TGCAGCGTTGAAGATGAGGGGACAGGCTCCTACGAGCAGTACTTC
cdr3_aa: CSVEDEGTGSYEQYF

j_call: TRBJ2-5
v_call: TRBV7-3
d_call: -
clone_size: -
cdr3_nt: TGTGCCAGCAGCCCCGGAACAGGACAAGAGACCCAGTACTTC
cdr3_aa: CASSPGTGQETQYF

j_call: TRBJ1-2
v_call: TRBV3-1
d_call: -
clone_size: -
cdr3_nt: TGTGCCAGCAGCCAAGTTGGGGGACGCGGCTACACCTTC
cdr3_aa: CASSQVGGRGYTF

j_call: TRBJ2-2
v_call: TRBV4-1
d_call: -
clone_size: few
cdr3_nt: TGCGCCAGCAGCCAAGTGGGGGAGCTGTTTTTT
cdr3_aa: CASSQVGELFF

j_call: TRBJ2-1
v_call: TRBV6-5
d_call: -
clone_size: few
cdr3_nt: TGTGCCAGCAGTCGGGGTAGTGAGCAGTTCTTC
cdr3_aa: CASSRGSEQFF

j_call: TRBJ1-2
v_call: TRBV7-9
d_call: -
clone_size: once
cdr3_nt: TGTGCCAGCAGCTCCGCCGCTAGACAGGTTACGATGGGCTACACCTTC
cdr3_aa: CASSSAARQVTMGYTF

j_call: TRBJ2-1
v_call: TRBV20-1
d_call: -
clone_size: -
cdr3_nt: TGCAGTGCTAGTGACCCGGGGAGACGTTGGTTCTTC
cdr3_aa: CSASDPGRRWFF

j_call: TRBJ2-7
v_call: TRBV7-9
d_call: TRBD2
clone_size: -
cdr3_nt: TGTGCCTTCAGCGAACCGGGACTAGCGGGAGGGAAAGAGCAGTACTTC
cdr3_aa: CAFSEPGLAGGKEQYF

j_call: TRBJ1-5
v_call: TRBV7-9
d_call: TRBD1
clone_size: few
cdr3_nt: TGTGCCAGCAGCTTAGGAACAGGGGAGGTTCAGCCCCAGCATTTT
cdr3_aa: CASSLGTGEVQPQHF

j_call: TRBJ2-7
v_call: TRBV24-1
d_call: -
clone_size: -
cdr3_nt: TGTGCCACCAGTGATTTGGTGGTCCCCACTCACGAGCAGTACTTC
cdr3_aa: CATSDLVVPTHEQYF

j_call: TRBJ2-5
v_call: TRBV7-9
d_call: -
clone_size: -
cdr3_nt: TGTGCCAGCCGTTTGGCATGGGGGTCCGGTGAGACCCAGTACTTC
cdr3_aa: CASRLAWGSGETQYF

j_call: TRBJ1-1
v_call: TRBV5-1
d_call: -
clone_size: -
cdr3_nt: TGCGCCAGCAGAGGTGTCCCCCTAAACACTGAAGCTTTCTTT
cdr3_aa: CASRGVPLNTEAFF

j_call: TRBJ2-5
v_call: TRBV20-1
d_call: -
clone_size: few
cdr3_nt: TGCAGTGCTCCGTACCAAGAGACCCAGTACTTC
cdr3_aa: CSAPYQETQYF

j_call: TRBJ2-3
v_call: TRBV12-3/TRBV12-4
d_call: -
clone_size: -
cdr3_nt: TGTGCCAGCAGGGGGACCTGGCGGTATAGCACAGATACGCAGTATTTT
cdr3_aa: CASRGTWRYSTDTQYF

j_call: TRBJ2-3
v_call: TRBV20-1
d_call: TRBD2
clone_size: few
cdr3_nt: TGCAGTGCGCACGCTTTTAGACTAGCGGGAGGGTTAACGGATACGCAGTATTTT
cdr3_aa: CSAHAFRLAGGLTDTQYF

j_call: TRBJ2-7
v_call: TRBV4-1
d_call: -
clone_size: -
cdr3_nt: TGCGCCAGCAGCCCAACCCCGGGAGACGAGCAGTACTTC
cdr3_aa: CASSPTPGDEQYF

j_call: TRBJ2-7
v_call: TRBV21-1
d_call: -
clone_size: -
cdr3_nt: TGTGCCAGCAGCTGCGATTGGGACAGGATCTCCTACGAGCAGTACTTC
cdr3_aa: CASSCDWDRISYEQYF

j_call: TRBJ2-1
v_call: TRBV4-3
d_call: TRBD2
clone_size: once
cdr3_nt: TGCGCCAGCAGCCTAGCGGGAGGGTTCTACAATGAGCAGTTCTTC
cdr3_aa: CASSLAGGFYNEQFF

j_call: TRBJ1-4
v_call: TRBV3-1
d_call: -
clone_size: -
cdr3_nt: TGTGCCAGCAGCCACGGAAATGCAGCGCGGGAAAAACTGTTTTTT
cdr3_aa: CASSHGNAAREKLFF

j_call: TRBJ2-2
v_call: TRBV7-3
d_call: -
clone_size: many
cdr3_nt: TGTGCCAGCAGCTTGGATTTTTTGGGGGAGCTGTTTTTT
cdr3_aa: CASSLDFLGELFF

j_call: TRBJ1-1
v_call: TRBV5-4
d_call: TRBD1
clone_size: -
cdr3_nt: TGTGCCAGCCGTTTAAGTACAGGGGACACTGAAGCTTTCTTT
cdr3_aa: CASRLSTGDTEAFF

j_call: TRBJ1-2
v_call: TRBV15
d_call: -
clone_size: once
cdr3_nt: TGTGCCACCACAGACGCCCCAGGCAGGGCGAAGTTGGACTATGGCTACACCTTC
cdr3_aa: CATTDAPGRAKLDYGYTF

j_call: TRBJ2-3
v_call: TRBV7-9
d_call: -
clone_size: -
cdr3_nt: TGTGCCAGCAGCTTAATACCTGGGGCGTCAGATACGCAGTATTTT
cdr3_aa: CASSLIPGASDTQYF

j_call: TRBJ1-5
v_call: TRBV27
d_call: -
clone_size: -
cdr3_nt: TGTGCCAGCAGTTCCCGACAGGTCAATCAGCCCCAGCATTTT
cdr3_aa: CASSSRQVNQPQHF

j_call: TRBJ1-1
v_call: TRBV18
d_call: -
clone_size: few
cdr3_nt: TGTGCCAGCTCACCACCGGGGGGGAGGGAAACTGAAGCTTTCTTT
cdr3_aa: CASSPPGGRETEAFF

j_call: TRBJ1-5
v_call: TRBV5-1
d_call: -
clone_size: few
cdr3_nt: TGCGCCAGCAGCTTGGAACAGAATCAGCCCCAGCATTTT
cdr3_aa: CASSLEQNQPQHF

j_call: TRBJ1-2
v_call: TRBV27
d_call: -
clone_size: -
cdr3_nt: TGTGCCAGCAGTCCCAGGGGTGCGGGCTATGGCTACACCTTC
cdr3_aa: CASSPRGAGYGYTF

j_call: TRBJ2-7
v_call: TRBV18
d_call: TRBD2
clone_size: -
cdr3_nt: TGTGCCAGCTCACACTTACCGGGACTAGCAGGTAACGAGCAGTACTTC
cdr3_aa: CASSHLPGLAGNEQYF

j_call: TRBJ2-1
v_call: TRBV6-1
d_call: TRBD1
clone_size: few
cdr3_nt: TGTGCCAGCAGGATGGACAGGGGGCGTTTCGATGAGCAGTTCTTC
cdr3_aa: CASRMDRGRFDEQFF

j_call: TRBJ2-1
v_call: TRBV2
d_call: -
clone_size: few
cdr3_nt: TGTGCCAGCAGTGGGGCACAGCGGGCGTACAATGAGCAGTTCTTC
cdr3_aa: CASSGAQRAYNEQFF

j_call: TRBJ2-7
v_call: TRBV7-9
d_call: -
clone_size: few
cdr3_nt: TGTGCCAGCAGACCCGCGGCAGGGCTTGAGGAGCAGTACTTC
cdr3_aa: CASRPAAGLEEQYF

j_call: TRBJ1-2
v_call: TRBV7-6
d_call: TRBD1
clone_size: many
cdr3_nt: TGTGCCAGCAGCTCGGGGACAGTAGTTGGTGGCTACACCTTC
cdr3_aa: CASSSGTVVGGYTF

j_call: TRBJ2-3
v_call: TRBV2
d_call: -
clone_size: -
cdr3_nt: TGTGCCAGCAGTGAAGAGGTAACAGTTTCCACAGATACGCAGTATTTT
cdr3_aa: CASSEEVTVSTDTQYF

j_call: TRBJ2-7
v_call: TRBV7-8
d_call: TRBD2
clone_size: few
cdr3_nt: TGTGCCAGCAGCTTAGCCGAGGGAGGGCCCTACGAGCAGTACTTC
cdr3_aa: CASSLAEGGPYEQYF

j_call: TRBJ2-3
v_call: TRBV5-8
d_call: -
clone_size: few
cdr3_nt: TGTGCCAGCAGCAGAACAGAGGCAGATACGCAGTATTTT
cdr3_aa: CASSRTEADTQYF

j_call: TRBJ2-2
v_call: TRBV24-1
d_call: -
clone_size: -
cdr3_nt: TGTGCCACCAGTGACCCCGGGACTAACACCGGGGAGCTGTTTTTT
cdr3_aa: CATSDPGTNTGELFF

j_call: TRBJ1-2
v_call: TRBV2
d_call: -
clone_size: -
cdr3_nt: TGTGCCAGCTCCACAGGGAGAAACTATGGCTACACCTTC
cdr3_aa: CASSTGRNYGYTF

j_call: TRBJ2-7
v_call: TRBV7-9
d_call: -
clone_size: few
cdr3_nt: TGTGCCAGCAGCCCTGGGCTCTACAACGGAGACGAGCAGTACTTC
cdr3_aa: CASSPGLYNGDEQYF

j_call: TRBJ1-2
v_call: TRBV7-2
d_call: TRBD1
clone_size: -
cdr3_nt: TGTGCCAGCAGCTCGAGACAGGGTGATGGCTACACCTTC
cdr3_aa: CASSSRQGDGYTF